The clone carrying this T cell receptor (beta chain) came up a few times. Its cognate antigen is unknown. This sample stems from a study of cytotoxic CD8 clonotypes in ibrutinib-treated CLL. Across the study: Median treatment time before response sampling was 12 months, range 6 to 36.

Broader study findings: Clonality went higher at ibrutinib response and then dropped back toward baseline at progression. Pretreatment clonality was elevated relative to age-matched healthy donors and paralleled circulating CD8+ T-cell counts.

Profiling relied on immunoSEQ multiplex PCR, and the TCRdb table lists in-frame clones only, not all of them. The table includes tens of thousands of clones, 57% detected once. V trimming: 8 bases; J trimming: 7 bases; junction bases outside the gene matches: 8. The CDR3 covers 14 residues. CDR1 and CDR2 (germline): SNHLY, FYNNEI. The input for sequencing was PBMCs, taken after 12 months of ibrutinib treatment. The V gene is TRBV2, the J gene TRBJ2-1; TRBD2 matches at 10 bases. The source is a human donor with chronic lymphocytic leukemia. Here the CDR3 reads CASRSSGSRNEQFF. CDR3 nucleotides: TGTGCCAGCCGTTCTAGCGGGAGTCGGAATGAGCAGTTCTTC.